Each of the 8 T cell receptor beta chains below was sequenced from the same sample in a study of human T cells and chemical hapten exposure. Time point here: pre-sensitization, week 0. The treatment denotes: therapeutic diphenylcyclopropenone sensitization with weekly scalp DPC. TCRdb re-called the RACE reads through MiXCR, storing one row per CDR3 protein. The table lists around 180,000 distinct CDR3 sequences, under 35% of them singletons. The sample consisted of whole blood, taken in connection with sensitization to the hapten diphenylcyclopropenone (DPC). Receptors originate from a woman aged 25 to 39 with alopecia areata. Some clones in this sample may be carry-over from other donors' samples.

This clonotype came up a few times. CDR3 bases: TGCGCCAGCACCACCCTACCGGGACTCCAGGGCAATGAGCAGTTCTTC. Amino acids: CASTTLPGLQGNEQFF. The chain links TRBV5-1 to TRBJ2-1; a possible D gene is TRBD2 (6 bases). V dropped 6 bases and J dropped 6 bases, with 22 bases sitting between them. The V gene's germline CDR1 is SGHRS and CDR2 YFSETQ. The CDR3 loop spans 16 amino acids.

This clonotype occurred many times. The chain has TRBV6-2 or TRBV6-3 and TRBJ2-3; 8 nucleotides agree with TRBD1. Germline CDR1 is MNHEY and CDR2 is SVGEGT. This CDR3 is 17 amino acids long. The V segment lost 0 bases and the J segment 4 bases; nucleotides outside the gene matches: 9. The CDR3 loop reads CASSYSTRDRRSDTQYF. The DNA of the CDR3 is TGTGCCAGCAGTTACTCGACTCGGGACAGGCGCTCAGATACGCAGTATTTT.

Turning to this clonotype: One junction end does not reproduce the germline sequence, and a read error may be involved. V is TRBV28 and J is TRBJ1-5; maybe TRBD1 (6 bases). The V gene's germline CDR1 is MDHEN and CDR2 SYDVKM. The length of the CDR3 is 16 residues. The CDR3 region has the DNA TGTGTCAGCAGTTTGATATCGGACAGCCCGCGGGAGCCCCAGCATTTT. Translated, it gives CVSSLISDSPREPQHF.

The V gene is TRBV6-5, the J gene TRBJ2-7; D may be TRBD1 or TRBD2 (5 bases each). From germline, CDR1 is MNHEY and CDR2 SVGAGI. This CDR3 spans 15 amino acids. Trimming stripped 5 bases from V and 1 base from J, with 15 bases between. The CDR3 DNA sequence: TGTGCCAGCAGTCCCTCGTCGGGGCCTTCCTACGAGCAGTACTTC. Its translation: CASSPSSGPSYEQYF.

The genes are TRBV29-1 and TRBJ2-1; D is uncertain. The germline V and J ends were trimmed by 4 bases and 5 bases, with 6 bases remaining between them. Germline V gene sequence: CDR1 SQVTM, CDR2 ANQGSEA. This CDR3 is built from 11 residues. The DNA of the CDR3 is TGCAGCGTTGTCTTTAACAATGAGCAGTTCTTC. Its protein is CSVVFNNEQFF.

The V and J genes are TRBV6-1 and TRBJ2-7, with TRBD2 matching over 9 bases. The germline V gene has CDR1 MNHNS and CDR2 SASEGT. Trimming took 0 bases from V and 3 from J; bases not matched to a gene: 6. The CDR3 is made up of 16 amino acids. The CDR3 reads CASSEAPSGAIYEQYF. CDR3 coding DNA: TGTGCCAGCAGTGAAGCGCCTAGCGGGGCCATCTACGAGCAGTACTTC.

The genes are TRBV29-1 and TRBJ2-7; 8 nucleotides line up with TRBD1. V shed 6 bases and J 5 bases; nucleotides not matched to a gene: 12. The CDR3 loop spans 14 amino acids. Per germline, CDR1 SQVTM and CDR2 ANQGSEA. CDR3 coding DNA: TGCAGCGTGCGGAAGCAGGGGGCGATAGACGAGCAGTACTTC. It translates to CSVRKQGAIDEQYF.

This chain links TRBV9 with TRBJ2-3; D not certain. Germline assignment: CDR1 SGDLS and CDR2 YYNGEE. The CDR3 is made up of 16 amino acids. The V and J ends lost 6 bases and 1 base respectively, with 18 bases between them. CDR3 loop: CASTSTGGGGTDTQYF. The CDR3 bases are TGTGCCAGCACCTCTACGGGCGGTGGGGGCACAGATACGCAGTATTTT.